A single sample gave rise to the 5 T cell receptor beta chains below, sequenced in a study of T cells after yellow fever vaccination. One entry per CDR3 protein results from TCRdb running MiXCR on the 5' RACE reads. There are 250,000 to 400,000 distinct CDR3 sequences in the sample; 3.5% to 4.5% occur only once, and roughly a fifth lies in the top ten. The sequencing used PBMCs, collected 15 days after the yellow fever booster vaccination. The receptor set was obtained from a man younger than 35 who received the YFV17D yellow fever vaccine.

In its sample, this clonotype was seen many times. V usage is TRBV5-4 and J usage is TRBJ2-7; no firm D call. Germline values: CDR1 SGHNT, CDR2 YYREEE (reference sequence). The V and J ends lost 2 bases and 8 bases respectively, with 8 bases between them. The CDR3 covers 11 residues. The CDR3 nucleotides read TGTGCCAGCAGCTTTGGACGGAAGCAGTACTTC. Translation: CASSFGRKQYF.

In its sample, this clonotype was seen many times. The chain is built from TRBV20-1 and TRBJ2-7; 8 bases are shared with TRBD1. CDR3 length: 11 residues. Germline V gene sequence: CDR1 DFQATT, CDR2 SNEGSKA (reference sequence). Trimming at V came to 6 bases and at J to 9 bases, leaving 7 bases not matched to a gene. CDR3 loop: CSAGQGLGQYV. In nucleotides, the CDR3 is TGCAGTGCCGGACAGGGCCTCGGGCAGTACGTC.

This clonotype was seen many times. The V gene is TRBV7-2, the J gene TRBJ2-7; D tentatively reads TRBD1 or TRBD2 (6 bases each). Looked up from germline, CDR1 is SGHTA and CDR2 is FQGNSA. Trimming pared 1 base from V and 1 base from J, leaving 8 bases between. This CDR3 spans 14 amino acids. The CDR3 nucleotides read TGTGCCAGCAGCTTAGAGGGGGGTTCCTACGAGCAGTACTTC. Its protein product is CASSLEGGSYEQYF.

The V gene is TRBV30, the J gene TRBJ1-1; the D is unclear. There are 11 residues in the CDR3. V was cut by 1 base and J by 3 bases, with 3 bases left in between. The germline V gene has CDR1 GTSNPN and CDR2 SVGIG (reference sequence). CDR3 amino acids: CAWSGDTEAFF. CDR3 sequence (DNA): TGTGCCTGGAGTGGTGACACTGAAGCTTTCTTT.

This clonotype occurred many times. The chain combines TRBV5-1 with TRBJ1-2, with 11 positions matching TRBD1. The J segment lost 3 bases and the V segment lost 3 bases, leaving 7 bases of the junction unmatched. Germline values: CDR1 SGHRS, CDR2 YFSETQ. The CDR3 has 16 residues. This CDR3 reads CASSSGGQGADYGYTF. CDR3 DNA: TGCGCCAGCAGCTCGGGTGGACAGGGGGCAGACTATGGCTACACCTTC.